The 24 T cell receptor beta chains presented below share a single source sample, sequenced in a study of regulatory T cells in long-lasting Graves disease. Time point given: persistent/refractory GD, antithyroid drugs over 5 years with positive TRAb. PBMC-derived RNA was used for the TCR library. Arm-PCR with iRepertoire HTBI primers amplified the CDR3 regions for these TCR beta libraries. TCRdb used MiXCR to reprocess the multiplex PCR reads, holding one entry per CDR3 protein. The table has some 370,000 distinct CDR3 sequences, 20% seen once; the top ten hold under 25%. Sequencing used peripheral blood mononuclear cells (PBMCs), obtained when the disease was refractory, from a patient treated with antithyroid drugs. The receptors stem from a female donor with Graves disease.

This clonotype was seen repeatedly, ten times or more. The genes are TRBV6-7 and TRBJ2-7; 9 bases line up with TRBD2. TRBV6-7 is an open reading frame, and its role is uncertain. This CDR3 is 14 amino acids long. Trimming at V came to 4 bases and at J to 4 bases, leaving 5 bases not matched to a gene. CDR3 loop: CASSSRTSEYEQYF. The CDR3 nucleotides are TGTGCCAGCAGTTCCCGGACTAGCGAGTACGAGCAGTACTTC.

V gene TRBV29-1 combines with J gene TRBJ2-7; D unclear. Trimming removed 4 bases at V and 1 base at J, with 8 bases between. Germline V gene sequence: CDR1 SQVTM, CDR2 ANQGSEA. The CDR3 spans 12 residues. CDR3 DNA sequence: TGCAGCGTTGGCAGTTTTTCCTACGAGCAGTACTTC. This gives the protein CSVGSFSYEQYF.

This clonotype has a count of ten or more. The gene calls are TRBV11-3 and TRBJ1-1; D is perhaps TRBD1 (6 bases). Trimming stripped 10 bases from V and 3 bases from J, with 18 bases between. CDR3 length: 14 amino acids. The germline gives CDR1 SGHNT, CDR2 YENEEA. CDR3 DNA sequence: TGTGCCACTCCCGAGGGGGGGGATGACACTGAAGCTTTCTTT. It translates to CATPEGGDDTEAFF.

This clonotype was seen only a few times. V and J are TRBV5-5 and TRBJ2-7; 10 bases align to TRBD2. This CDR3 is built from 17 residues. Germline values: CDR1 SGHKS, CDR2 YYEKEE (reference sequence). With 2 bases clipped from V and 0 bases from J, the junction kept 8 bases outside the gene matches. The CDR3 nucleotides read TGTGCCAGCAGCTTCTCCGGGACTAGCGAGAGCTCCTACGAGCAGTACTTC. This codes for CASSFSGTSESSYEQYF.

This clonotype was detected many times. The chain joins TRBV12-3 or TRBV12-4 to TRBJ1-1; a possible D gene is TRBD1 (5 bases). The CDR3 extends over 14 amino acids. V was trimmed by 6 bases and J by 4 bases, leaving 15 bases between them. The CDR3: CASSPRALGTEAFF. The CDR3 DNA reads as TGTGCCAGCAGCCCCAGGGCGTTGGGCACTGAAGCTTTCTTT.

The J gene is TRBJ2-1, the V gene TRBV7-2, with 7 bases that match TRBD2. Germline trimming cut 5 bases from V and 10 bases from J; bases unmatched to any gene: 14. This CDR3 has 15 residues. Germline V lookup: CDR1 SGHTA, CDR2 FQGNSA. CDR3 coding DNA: TGTGCCAGCAGCCCGTCTCCGGGGGGAGTTTGGGAGCAGTTCTTC. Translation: CASSPSPGGVWEQFF.

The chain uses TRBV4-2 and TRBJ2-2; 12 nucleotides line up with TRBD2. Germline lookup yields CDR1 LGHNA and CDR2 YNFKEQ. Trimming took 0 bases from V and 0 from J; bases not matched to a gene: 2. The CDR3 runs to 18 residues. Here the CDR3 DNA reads TGTGCCAGCAGCCAAGAGACTAGCGGGAGTTCGAACACCGGGGAGCTGTTTTTT. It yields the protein CASSQETSGSSNTGELFF.

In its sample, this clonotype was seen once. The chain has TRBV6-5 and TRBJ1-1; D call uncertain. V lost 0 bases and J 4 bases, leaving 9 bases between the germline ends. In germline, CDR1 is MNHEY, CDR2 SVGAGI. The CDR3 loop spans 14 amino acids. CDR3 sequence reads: CASSYSGSSTEAFF. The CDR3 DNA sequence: TGTGCCAGCAGTTACTCAGGGAGTAGCACTGAAGCTTTCTTT.

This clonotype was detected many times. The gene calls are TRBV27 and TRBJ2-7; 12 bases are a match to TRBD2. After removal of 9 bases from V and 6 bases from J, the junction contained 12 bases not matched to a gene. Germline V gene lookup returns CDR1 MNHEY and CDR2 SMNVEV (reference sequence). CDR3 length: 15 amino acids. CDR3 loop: CARSNGTSGLREQYF. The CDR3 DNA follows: TGTGCCAGATCGAACGGGACTAGCGGGCTCCGCGAGCAGTACTTC.

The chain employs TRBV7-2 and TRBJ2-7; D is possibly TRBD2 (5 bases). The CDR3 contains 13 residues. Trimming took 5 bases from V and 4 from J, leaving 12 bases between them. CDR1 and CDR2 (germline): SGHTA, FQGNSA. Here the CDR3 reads CASSRGGLYEQYF. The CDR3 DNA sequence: TGTGCCAGCAGCCGGGGTGGGCTATACGAGCAGTACTTC.

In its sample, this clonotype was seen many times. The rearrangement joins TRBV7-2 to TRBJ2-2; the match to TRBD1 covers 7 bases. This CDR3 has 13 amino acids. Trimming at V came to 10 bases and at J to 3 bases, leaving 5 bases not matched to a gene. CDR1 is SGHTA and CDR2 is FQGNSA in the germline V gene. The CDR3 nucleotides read TGTGCCACACGACAGGGAGACACCGGGGAGCTGTTTTTT. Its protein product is CATRQGDTGELFF.

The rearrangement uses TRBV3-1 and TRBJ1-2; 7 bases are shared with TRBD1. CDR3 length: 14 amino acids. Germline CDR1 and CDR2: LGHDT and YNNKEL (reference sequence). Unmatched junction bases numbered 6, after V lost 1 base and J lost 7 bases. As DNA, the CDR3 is TGTGCCAGCAGCCAAGGGACAGGTTCGAGTGGCTACACCTTC. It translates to CASSQGTGSSGYTF.

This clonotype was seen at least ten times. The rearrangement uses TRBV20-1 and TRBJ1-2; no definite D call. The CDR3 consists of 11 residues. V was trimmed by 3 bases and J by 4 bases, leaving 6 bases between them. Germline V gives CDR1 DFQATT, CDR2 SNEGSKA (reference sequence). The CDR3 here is CSASTSYGYTF. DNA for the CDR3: TGCAGTGCTAGTACCTCCTATGGCTACACCTTC.

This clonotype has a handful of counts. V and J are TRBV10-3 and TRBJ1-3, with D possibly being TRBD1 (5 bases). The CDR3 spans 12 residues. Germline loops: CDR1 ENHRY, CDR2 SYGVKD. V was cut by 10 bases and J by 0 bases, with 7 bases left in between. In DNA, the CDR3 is TGTGCCAGCGGGGCCTCTGGAAACACCATATATTTT. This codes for CASGASGNTIYF.

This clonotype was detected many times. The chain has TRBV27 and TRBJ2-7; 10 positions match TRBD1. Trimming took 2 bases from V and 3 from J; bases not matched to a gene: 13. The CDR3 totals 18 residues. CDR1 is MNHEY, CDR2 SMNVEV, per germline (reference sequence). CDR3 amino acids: CASSLKFPGTGEHYEQYF. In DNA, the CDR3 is TGTGCCAGCAGTTTAAAATTTCCCGGGACAGGGGAGCACTACGAGCAGTACTTC.

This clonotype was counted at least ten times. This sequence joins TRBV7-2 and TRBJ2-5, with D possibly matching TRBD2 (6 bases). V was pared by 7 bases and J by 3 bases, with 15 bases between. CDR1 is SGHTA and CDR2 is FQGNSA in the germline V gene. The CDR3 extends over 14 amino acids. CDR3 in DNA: TGTGCCAGCAATCCGGTGGGGGGAAAAGAGACCCAGTACTTC. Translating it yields CASNPVGGKETQYF.

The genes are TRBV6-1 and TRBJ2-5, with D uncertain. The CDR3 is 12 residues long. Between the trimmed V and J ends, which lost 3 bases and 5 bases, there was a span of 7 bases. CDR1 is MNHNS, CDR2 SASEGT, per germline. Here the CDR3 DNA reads TGTGCCAGCAGTGAGGTGTACGAGACCCAGTACTTC. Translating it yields CASSEVYETQYF.

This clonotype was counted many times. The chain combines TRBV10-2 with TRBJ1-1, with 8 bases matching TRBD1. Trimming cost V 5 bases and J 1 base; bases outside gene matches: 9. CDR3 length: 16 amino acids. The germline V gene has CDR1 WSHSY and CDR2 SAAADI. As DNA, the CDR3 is TGCGCCAGCAGTCAACCCAGGGGGCAGGGGAACACTGAAGCTTTCTTT. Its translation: CASSQPRGQGNTEAFF.

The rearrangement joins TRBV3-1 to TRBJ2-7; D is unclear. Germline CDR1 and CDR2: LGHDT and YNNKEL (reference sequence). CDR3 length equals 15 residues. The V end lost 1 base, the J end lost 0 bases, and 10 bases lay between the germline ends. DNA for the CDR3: TGTGCCAGCAGCCAAGTTCCGGAAGCCTCCTACGAGCAGTACTTC. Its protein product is CASSQVPEASYEQYF.

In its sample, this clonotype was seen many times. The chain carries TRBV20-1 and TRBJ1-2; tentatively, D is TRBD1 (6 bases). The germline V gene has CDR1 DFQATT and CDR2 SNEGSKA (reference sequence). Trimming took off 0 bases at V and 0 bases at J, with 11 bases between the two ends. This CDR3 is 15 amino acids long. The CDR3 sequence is CSARDFGDTNYGYTF. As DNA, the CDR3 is TGCAGTGCTAGAGATTTCGGGGACACTAACTATGGCTACACCTTC.

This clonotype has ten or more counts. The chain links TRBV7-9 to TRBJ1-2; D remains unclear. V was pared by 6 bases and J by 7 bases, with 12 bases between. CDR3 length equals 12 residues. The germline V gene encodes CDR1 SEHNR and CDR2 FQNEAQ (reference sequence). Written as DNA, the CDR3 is TGTGCCAGCAGTCTAACCCCAAGTGGCTACACCTTC. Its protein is CASSLTPSGYTF.

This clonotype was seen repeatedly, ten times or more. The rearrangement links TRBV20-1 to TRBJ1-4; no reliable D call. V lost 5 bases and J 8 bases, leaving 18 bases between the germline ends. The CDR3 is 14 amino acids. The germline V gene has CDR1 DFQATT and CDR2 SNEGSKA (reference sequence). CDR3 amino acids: CSALWHSGGEKLFF. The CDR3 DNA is TGCAGTGCTCTCTGGCACAGCGGCGGCGAAAAACTGTTTTTT.

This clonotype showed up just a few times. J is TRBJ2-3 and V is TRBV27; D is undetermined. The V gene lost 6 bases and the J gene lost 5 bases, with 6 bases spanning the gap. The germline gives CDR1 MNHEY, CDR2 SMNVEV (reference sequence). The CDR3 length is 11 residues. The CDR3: CASRGVDTQYF. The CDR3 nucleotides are TGTGCCAGCAGGGGTGTAGATACGCAGTATTTT.

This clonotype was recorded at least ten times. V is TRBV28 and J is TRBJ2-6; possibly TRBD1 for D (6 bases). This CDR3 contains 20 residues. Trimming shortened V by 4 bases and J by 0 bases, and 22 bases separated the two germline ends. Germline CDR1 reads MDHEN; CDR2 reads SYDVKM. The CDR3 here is CASSSNPGHRLSSGANVLTF. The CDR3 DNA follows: TGTGCCAGCAGTTCCAACCCGGGACACCGACTCAGCTCTGGGGCCAACGTCCTGACTTTC.